The present entry profiles one TCR beta chain with its context. The antigen is unknown. CDR1 and CDR2 (germline): GTSNPN, SVGIG (reference sequence). The CDR3 length is 15 residues. The junction had 8 bases not matched to a gene; V was cut back by 4 bases and J by 2 bases. TCRdb's table, derived via immunoSEQ multiplex PCR, lists solely in-frame clones and lacks some. The profile shows 120,000 to 150,000 clones, 86% of them singletons. The record originates from a study of Ad26.COV2.S vaccination and SARS-CoV-2 variants. Study results and limitations: Substantial response breadth was reportedly seen for spike-specific CD8+ and CD4+ T cells after vaccination. Whether participants received vaccine or placebo, their non-spike TCR breadth was similar. Vaccine recipients showed a spike-specific TCR breadth that was higher than in placebo recipients. Analytic work on TCR breadth and depth might have understated the full extent of total T cell responses.

The chain has TRBV30 and TRBJ1-3; 7 bases map to TRBD1. The sequence derives from a human donor who had recovered from COVID-19. Sequences were derived from peripheral blood, sampled after recovery from COVID-19. The CDR3 DNA is TGTGCCTGGACCGCCGGACAGGCGGCTGGAAACACCATATATTTT. Its translation: CAWTAGQAAGNTIYF.